This TCR beta chain was obtained from a study of regulatory T cells in long-lasting Graves disease. The sample's time point: newly diagnosed GD, antithyroid drugs for less than 3 months. PBMCs provided the RNA from which the TCR library was made. Through Arm-PCR of CDR3 regions and iRepertoire HTBI primers, TCR beta libraries were built. TCRdb used MiXCR to reprocess the multiplex PCR reads, holding one entry per CDR3 protein. The data show around 250,000 distinct CDR3 sequences, around 20% seen once. This clonotype showed up many times. CDR3 length equals 18 residues. Trimming took off 5 bases at V and 6 bases at J, with 25 bases between the two ends. Looked up from germline, CDR1 is SGHAT and CDR2 is FQNNGV.

Sample: peripheral blood mononuclear cells (PBMCs), taken at new diagnosis, from a patient treated with antithyroid drugs. The rearrangement uses TRBV11-2 and TRBJ2-2; either TRBD1 or TRBD2 may fit D (5 bases each). This receptor was obtained from a female donor with Graves disease. The CDR3 region is CASSGGSGSWGNPGELFF. The CDR3 DNA sequence: TGTGCCAGCAGCGGCGGCTCAGGGAGTTGGGGCAATCCCGGGGAGCTGTTTTTT.